Sequencing of this TCR beta chain was carried out in a study of identical twins (dated by TCRdb to 2015 to 2016). With respect to the entire study: To test whether fetal clonotypes persist, the study used deep sequencing on TCR alpha and beta repertoires from monozygotic twins, unrelated adults of various ages, and cord blood. To rule out contamination, replicate twin experiments were performed at different times with different library preparation protocols.

V is clipped by 4 bases and J by 5 bases, and the sequence between their germline boundaries is 17 bases long. The cysteine opens and the phenylalanine closes a CDR3 of 15 amino acids. Here the CDR3 DNA is all that survives: 45 bases in frame from base 1. Taken from the germline V gene, the CDR1 and CDR2 loops are SGHDN and FVKESK. As to this clonotype: The clone's antigen remains unknown. Base qualities are not recorded, but no much larger clone differs from it by a single base.

Overall study results and their limits: Because the same donors could not be followed over many years, the conclusions relied on cross-sectional statistical analysis. Zero-insertion analyses could be partly confounded by invariant T cells such as MAIT and iNKT, though diverse VJ usage argued against such confounding for most clonotypes. Out-of-frame TCR alpha sequences shared between twins showed an excess of low generation-probability sequences compared with coincidental sharing between unrelated individuals. Abundant cord blood beta clonotypes had fewer insertions, young adult naive repertoires showed a similar but weaker trend, and memory repertoires showed no such trend. The excess sharing between twins in beta out-of-frame sequences was weaker because fewer shared sequences reduced the signal-to-noise ratio. Recombination models systematically underestimated out-of-frame TCR alpha sharing in monozygotic twins but agreed with sharing between unrelated individuals.

Library creation used 5' RACE. The sample was run on an Illumina HiSeq 2000. A universal primer binding site was added through template switching, and the final cDNA carried a unique molecular identifier so that TCR cDNA molecules could be counted accurately. First-strand cDNA for TCR alpha and beta chains was synthesized from specific primers in the conserved constant-segment region. Each cDNA library was double barcoded, with a SMART-Mk sample barcode plus Illumina barcodes, to control for contamination. TruSeq adapter sequences, together with Illumina sample barcodes, were added in two successive PCR steps. The TCR alpha and beta cDNA libraries were sequenced on the Illumina HiSeq platform using custom primers. For the original study's pipeline: MiGEC processed the raw reads to extract unique molecular identifiers, while MiXCR was used to determine the CDR3 positions. Recombination models were inferred per individual with the repgenHMM and IGoR tools using an EM algorithm. Shared clonotypes were analyzed with the tcR package in R, and sharing was normalized by the product of cloneset sizes. Out-of-frame nonproductive sequences were analyzed to study raw recombination free of thymic and clonal selection effects. TCRdb reprocessed the public reads (quality trimming at Q25 with fastp, clone calling with MiXCR) and kept in-frame beta chains. Rows are combined by CDR3 protein, so each entry shows the most common genes and DNA. Here the V and J calls rest on TCRdb's processing, not on the authors' analysis. The sample table records about 470,000 distinct CDR3 sequences; approximately 25% of these occur just once. The ten most abundant clones make up about 2.7% of the sample.

Only healthy Caucasian donors were included. Three pairs of female monozygotic twins, all aged roughly 18 to 30 years, made up the twin cohort. Positive isolation kits from Invitrogen were used to isolate the CD4+ and CD8+ T cell populations. Separately, the same data were catalogued under a study of T cells expressing NK-cell markers. The second study's authors report: Three sorted T-cell subsets (CD3+CD56+NKG2C+, CD3+CD56+NKG2C- and CD3+CD56-NKG2C+) from roughly eight donors had their TCR beta-chain repertoires profiled. Among the eight sequenced donors, seven were HCMV-seropositive and one was HCMV-seronegative. To restrict sorting to alphabetaTCR-expressing T cells, an anti-gammadeltaTCR antibody was added in several experiments. In roughly six donors, the dominant CD3+CD56+NKG2C+ clonotypes were among the top 10 CD8+ clonotypes and accounted for roughly 1.0-7.0% of CD8+ T cells. Those dominant clonotypes were again the most abundant among CD3+CD56-NKG2C+ cells in a handful of donors, at roughly 28.3-65%. It remained unclear whether the expanded NKG2C-expressing T cell clones were specific for HCMV antigens. All eight donors whose samples were sequenced were randomly selected healthy volunteers, three of them men and five women. HCMV serostatus was determined by detecting HCMV-specific IgG in serum with a commercial ELISA kit. MIGEC was used to demultiplex reads and group the reads by UMI, and MiTCR was used to assemble and quantify clonotypes. Only TCR cDNA sequences supported by at least two reads were kept to exclude erroneous sequences. The tcR package was used for downstream repertoire analysis, and clonotypes were matched between fractions using CDR3 nucleotide sequence together with V segment. VDJmatch was used to annotate antigen specificity against VDJdb, with one amino acid substitution in CDR3 allowed.

The clonotype originates from a woman aged 18-29 years in good health. This sequence uses TRBV14 and TRBJ2-5, with TRBD2 perhaps the D gene, on 7 matching bases. The sequencing input was CD4+ T cells sorted from blood. The nucleotide sequence reads as follows: TGTGCCAGCAGCCCGGGGGGCCGGCGAGGGGAGACCCAGTACTTC. Its protein is CASSPGGRRGETQYF. When the CDR3 is completed using the reference TRBV14 and TRBJ2-5 genes on either side, the full variable domain is EAGVTQFPSHSVIEKGQTVTLRCDPISGHDNLYWYRRVMGKEIKFLLHFVKESKQDESGMPNNRFLAERTGGTYSTLKVQPAELEDSGVYFCASSPGGRRGETQYFGPGTRLLVL.